Below are 2 T cell receptor beta chains sequenced from a single sample in a study of cytomegalovirus exposure and HLA in healthy donors. PCR used 60 Vbeta primers and 13 Jbeta primers. The data were produced by immunoSEQ multiplex PCR, yet TCRdb's version contains in-frame clones alone and is incomplete. The table records 150,000 to 200,000 clones, 76% of them present only once. The sample taken for sequencing was PBMCs. Every receptor here comes from a female donor in good health and CMV-seronegative.

The chain is built from TRBV28 and TRBJ1-5, with 8 nucleotides matching TRBD1. Germline values: CDR1 MDHEN, CDR2 SYDVKM. CDR3 size: 17 residues. The trim removed 2 bases at V and 7 bases at J, leaving 13 bases unmatched. CDR3 amino acids: CASSLRLGQGVAQPQHF. The CDR3 nucleotides read TGTGCCAGCAGTTTACGCCTAGGACAGGGCGTCGCGCAGCCCCAGCATTTT. Together with reference TRBV28 and TRBJ1-5, the CDR3 gives the full variable domain: DVKVTQSSRYLVKRTGEKVFLECVQDMDHENMFWYRQDPGLGLRLIYFSYDVKMKEKGDIPEGYSVSREKKERFSLILESASTNQTSMYLCASSLRLGQGVAQPQHFGDGTRLSIL.

This clone was detected only once. V and J are TRBV28 and TRBJ1-5; the D is unclear. Germline V gives CDR1 MDHEN, CDR2 SYDVKM. This CDR3 comprises 16 residues. The V and J ends lost 6 bases and 0 bases respectively, with 15 bases between them. The CDR3 DNA sequence: TGTGCCAGCAGCCCTGGAGGCCAGCTTAGCAATCAGCCCCAGCATTTT. Encoded protein: CASSPGGQLSNQPQHF.